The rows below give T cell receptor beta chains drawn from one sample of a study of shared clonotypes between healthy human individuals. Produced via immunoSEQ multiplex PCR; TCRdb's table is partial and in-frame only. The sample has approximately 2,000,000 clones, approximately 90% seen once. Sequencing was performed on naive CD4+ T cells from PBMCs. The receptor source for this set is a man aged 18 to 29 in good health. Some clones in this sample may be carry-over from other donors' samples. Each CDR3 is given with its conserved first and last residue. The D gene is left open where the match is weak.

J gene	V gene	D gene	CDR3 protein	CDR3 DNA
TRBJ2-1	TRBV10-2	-	CASSPSTAGNEQFF	TGCGCCAGCAGTCCATCGACTGCGGGCAATGAGCAGTTCTTC
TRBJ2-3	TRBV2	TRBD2	CASSRGLAGGTDTQYF	TGTGCCAGCAGTCGGGGACTAGCGGGAGGCACAGATACGCAGTATTTT
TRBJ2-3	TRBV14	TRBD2	CASSYRTSFGTSTDTQYF	TGTGCCAGCAGCTATCGGACTAGCTTCGGAACTAGCACAGATACGCAGTATTTT
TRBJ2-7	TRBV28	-	CASSLWQRGGPYEQYF	TGTGCCAGCAGTTTATGGCAGAGGGGAGGCCCCTACGAGCAGTACTTC
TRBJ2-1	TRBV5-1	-	CASSLAAGLHNEQFF	TGCGCCAGCAGCTTGGCCGCGGGACTGCACAATGAGCAGTTCTTC
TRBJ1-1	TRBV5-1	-	CASSTMTGNLEAFF	TGCGCCAGCAGCACTATGACGGGAAACCTTGAAGCTTTCTTT
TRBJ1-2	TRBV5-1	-	CASSLGPGENYGYTF	TGCGCCAGCAGCTTGGGCCCAGGCGAAAACTATGGCTACACCTTC
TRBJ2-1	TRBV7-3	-	CASSLGGQGNEQFF	TGTGCCAGCAGCCTTGGAGGGCAGGGCAATGAGCAGTTCTTC
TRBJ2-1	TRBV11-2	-	CASSLYGEQFF	TGTGCCAGCAGCTTATACGGTGAGCAGTTCTTC
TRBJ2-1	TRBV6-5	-	CASSRGTLDEQFF	TGTGCCAGCAGTCGCGGGACCCTCGATGAGCAGTTCTTC
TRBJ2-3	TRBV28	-	CASSNRFLAGSTDTQYF	TGTGCCAGCAGTAACCGATTTCTAGCTGGTAGCACAGATACGCAGTATTTT
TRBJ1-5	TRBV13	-	CASSFWGQPQHF	TGTGCCAGCAGCTTTTGGGGTCAGCCCCAGCATTTT